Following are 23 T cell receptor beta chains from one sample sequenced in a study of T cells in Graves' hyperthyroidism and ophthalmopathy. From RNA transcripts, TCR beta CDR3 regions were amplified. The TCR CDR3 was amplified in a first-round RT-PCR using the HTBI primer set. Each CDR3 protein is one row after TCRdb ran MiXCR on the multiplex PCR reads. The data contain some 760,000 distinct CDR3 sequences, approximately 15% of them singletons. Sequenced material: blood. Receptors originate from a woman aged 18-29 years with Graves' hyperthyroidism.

The CDR3 protein is CSVETSSPNYGYTF. In nucleotides, the CDR3 is TGCAGCGTGGAAACGTCCTCACCTAACTATGGCTACACCTTC. The chain employs TRBV29-1 and TRBJ1-2; D remains ambiguous. Germline values: CDR1 SQVTM, CDR2 ANQGSEA. Deletions cut 6 bases from V and 0 bases from J, with 14 bases between. The CDR3 contains 14 residues.

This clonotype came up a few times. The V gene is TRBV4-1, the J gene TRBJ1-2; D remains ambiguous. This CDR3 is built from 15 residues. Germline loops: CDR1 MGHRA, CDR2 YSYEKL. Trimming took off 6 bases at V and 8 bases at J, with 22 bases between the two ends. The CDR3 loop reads CASSLWTVQVSGYTF. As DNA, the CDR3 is TGCGCCAGCAGTCTTTGGACGGTCCAAGTGAGCGGCTACACCTTC.

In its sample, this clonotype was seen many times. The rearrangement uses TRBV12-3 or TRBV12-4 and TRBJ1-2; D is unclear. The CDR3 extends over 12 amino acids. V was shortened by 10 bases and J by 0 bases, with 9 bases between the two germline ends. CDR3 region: CATSAANYGYTF. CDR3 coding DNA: TGTGCCACTTCCGCGGCTAACTATGGCTACACCTTC.

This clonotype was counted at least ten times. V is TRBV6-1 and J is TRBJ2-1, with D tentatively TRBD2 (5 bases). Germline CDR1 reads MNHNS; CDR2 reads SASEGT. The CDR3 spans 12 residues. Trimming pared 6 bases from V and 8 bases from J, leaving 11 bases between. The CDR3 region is CASRGSFDEQFF. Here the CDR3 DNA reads TGTGCCAGCAGGGGGAGTTTCGATGAGCAGTTCTTC.

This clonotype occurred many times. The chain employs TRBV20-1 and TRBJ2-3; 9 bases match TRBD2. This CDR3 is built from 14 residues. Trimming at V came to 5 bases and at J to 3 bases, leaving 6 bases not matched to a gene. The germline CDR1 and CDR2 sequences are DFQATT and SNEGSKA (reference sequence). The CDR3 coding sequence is TGCAGTGCTGCGGCTAGCGGGATGACAGATACGCAGTATTTT. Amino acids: CSAAASGMTDTQYF.

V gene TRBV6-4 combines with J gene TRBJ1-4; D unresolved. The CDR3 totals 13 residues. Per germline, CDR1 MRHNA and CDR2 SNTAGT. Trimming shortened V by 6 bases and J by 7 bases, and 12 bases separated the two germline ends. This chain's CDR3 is CASRSLDGEKLFF. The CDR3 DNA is TGTGCCAGCAGGAGCCTTGATGGTGAAAAACTGTTTTTT.

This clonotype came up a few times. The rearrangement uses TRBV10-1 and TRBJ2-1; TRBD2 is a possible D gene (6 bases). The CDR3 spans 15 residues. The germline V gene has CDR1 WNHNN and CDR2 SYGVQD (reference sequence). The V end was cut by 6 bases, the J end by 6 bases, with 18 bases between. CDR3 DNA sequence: TGCGCCAGCAGCTCGGCGGGAACGGGAATCAATGAGCAGTTCTTC. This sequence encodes CASSSAGTGINEQFF.

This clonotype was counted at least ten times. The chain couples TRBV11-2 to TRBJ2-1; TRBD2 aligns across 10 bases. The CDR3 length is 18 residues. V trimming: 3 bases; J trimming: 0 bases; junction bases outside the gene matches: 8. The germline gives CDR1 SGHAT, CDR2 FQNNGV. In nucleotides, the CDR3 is TGTGCCAGCAGCTTCGAACTAGCGGGGTTAAGCTCCTACAATGAGCAGTTCTTC. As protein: CASSFELAGLSSYNEQFF.

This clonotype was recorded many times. The CDR3 protein is CASSRTSSDEQFF. The CDR3 bases are TGCGCCAGCAGCCGGACTAGCTCTGATGAGCAGTTCTTC. The rearrangement uses TRBV4-1 and TRBJ2-1; 8 nucleotides match TRBD2. The CDR3 totals 13 residues. CDR1 and CDR2 (germline): MGHRA, YSYEKL. Losses at the gene ends were 4 bases for V and 8 bases for J; bases not matched to a gene: 4.

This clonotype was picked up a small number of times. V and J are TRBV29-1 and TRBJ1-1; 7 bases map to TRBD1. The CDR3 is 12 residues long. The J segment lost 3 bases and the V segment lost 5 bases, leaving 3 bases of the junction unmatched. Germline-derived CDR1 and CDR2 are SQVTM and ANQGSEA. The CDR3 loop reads CSVRGLDTEAFF. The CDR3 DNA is TGCAGCGTTAGGGGGCTTGACACTGAAGCTTTCTTT.

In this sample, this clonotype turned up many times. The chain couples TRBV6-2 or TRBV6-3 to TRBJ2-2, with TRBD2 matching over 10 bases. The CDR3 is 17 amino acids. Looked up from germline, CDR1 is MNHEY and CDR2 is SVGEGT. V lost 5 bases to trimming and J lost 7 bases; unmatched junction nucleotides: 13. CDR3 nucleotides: TGTGCCAGCAGTCCGACGCCGGGACTAGCGAACGGCGGGGAGCTGTTTTTT. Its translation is CASSPTPGLANGGELFF.

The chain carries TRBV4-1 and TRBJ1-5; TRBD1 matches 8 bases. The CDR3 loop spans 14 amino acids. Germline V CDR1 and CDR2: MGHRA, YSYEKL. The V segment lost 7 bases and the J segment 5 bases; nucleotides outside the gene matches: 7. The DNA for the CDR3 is TGCGCCAGCACACAGGGGGTAGGGGATCAGCCCCAGCATTTT. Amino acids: CASTQGVGDQPQHF.

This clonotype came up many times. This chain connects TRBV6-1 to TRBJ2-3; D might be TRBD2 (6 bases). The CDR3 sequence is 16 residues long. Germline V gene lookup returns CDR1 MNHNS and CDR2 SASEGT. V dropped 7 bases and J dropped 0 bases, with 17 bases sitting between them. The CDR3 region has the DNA TGTGCCAGCACCCTATACGGGGGACCTAGCACAGATACGCAGTATTTT. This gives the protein CASTLYGGPSTDTQYF.

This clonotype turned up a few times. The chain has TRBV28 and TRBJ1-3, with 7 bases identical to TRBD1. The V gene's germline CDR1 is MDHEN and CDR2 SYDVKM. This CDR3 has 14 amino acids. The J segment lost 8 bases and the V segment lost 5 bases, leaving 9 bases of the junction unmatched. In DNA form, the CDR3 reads TGTGCCAGCAGTCTACTGGGACAGACAGACACCATATATTTT. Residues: CASSLLGQTDTIYF.

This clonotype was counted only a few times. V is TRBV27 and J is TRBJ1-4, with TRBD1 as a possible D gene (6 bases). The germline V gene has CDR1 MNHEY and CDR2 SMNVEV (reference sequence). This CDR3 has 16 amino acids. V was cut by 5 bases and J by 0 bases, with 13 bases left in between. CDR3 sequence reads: CASSPTGGSTNEKLFF. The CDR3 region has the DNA TGTGCCAGCAGTCCGACAGGAGGGTCAACTAATGAAAAACTGTTTTTT.

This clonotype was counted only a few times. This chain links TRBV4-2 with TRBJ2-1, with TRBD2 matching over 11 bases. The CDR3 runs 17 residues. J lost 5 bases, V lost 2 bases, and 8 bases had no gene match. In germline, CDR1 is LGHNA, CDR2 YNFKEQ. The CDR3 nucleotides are TGTGCCAGCAGCCAAATCACCGGGACTAGCGGCAACAATGAGCAGTTCTTC. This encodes CASSQITGTSGNNEQFF.

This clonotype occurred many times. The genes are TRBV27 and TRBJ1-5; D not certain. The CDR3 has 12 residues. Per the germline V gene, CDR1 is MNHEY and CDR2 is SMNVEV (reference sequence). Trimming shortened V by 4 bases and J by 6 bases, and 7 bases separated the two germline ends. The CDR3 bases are TGTGCCAGCAGTTACTATGGTCAGCCCCAGCATTTT. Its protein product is CASSYYGQPQHF.

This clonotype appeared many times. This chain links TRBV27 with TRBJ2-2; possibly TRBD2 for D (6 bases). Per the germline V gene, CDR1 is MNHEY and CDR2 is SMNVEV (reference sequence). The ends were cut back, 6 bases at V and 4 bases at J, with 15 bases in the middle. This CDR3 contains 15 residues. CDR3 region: CASRPGGGTTGELFF. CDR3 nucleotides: TGTGCCAGCAGGCCCGGGGGTGGGACCACCGGGGAGCTGTTTTTT.

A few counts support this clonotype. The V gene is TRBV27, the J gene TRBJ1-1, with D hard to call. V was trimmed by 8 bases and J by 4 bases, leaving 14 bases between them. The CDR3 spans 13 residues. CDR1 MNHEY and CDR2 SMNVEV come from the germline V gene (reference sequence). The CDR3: CASVPSFGTEAFF. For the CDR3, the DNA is TGTGCCAGCGTCCCAAGCTTCGGCACTGAAGCTTTCTTT.

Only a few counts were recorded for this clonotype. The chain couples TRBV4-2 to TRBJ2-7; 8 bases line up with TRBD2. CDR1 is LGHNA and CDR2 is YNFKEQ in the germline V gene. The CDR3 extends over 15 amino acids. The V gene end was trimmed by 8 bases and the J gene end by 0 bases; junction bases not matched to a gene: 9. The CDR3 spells CASGRGGGSSYEQYF. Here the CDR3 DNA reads TGTGCCAGCGGTCGAGGCGGGGGGAGCTCCTACGAGCAGTACTTC.

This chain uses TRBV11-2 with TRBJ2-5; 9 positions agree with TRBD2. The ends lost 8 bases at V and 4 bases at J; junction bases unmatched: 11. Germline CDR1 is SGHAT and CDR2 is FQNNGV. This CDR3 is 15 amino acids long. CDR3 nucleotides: TGTGCCAGCGATATAGCGGGAGCCCCGGGAGAGACCCAGTACTTC. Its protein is CASDIAGAPGETQYF.

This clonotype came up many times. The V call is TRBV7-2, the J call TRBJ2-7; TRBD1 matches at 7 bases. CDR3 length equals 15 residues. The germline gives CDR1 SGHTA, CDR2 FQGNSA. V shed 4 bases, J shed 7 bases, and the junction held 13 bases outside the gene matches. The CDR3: CASSSKDRLSWEQYF. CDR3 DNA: TGTGCCAGCAGCTCAAAGGACAGGCTGTCGTGGGAGCAGTACTTC.

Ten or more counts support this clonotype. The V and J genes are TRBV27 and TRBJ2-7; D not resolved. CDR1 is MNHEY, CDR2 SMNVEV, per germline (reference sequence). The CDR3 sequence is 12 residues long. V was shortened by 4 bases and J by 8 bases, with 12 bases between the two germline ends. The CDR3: CASSSDRMKQYF. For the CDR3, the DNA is TGTGCCAGCAGTTCAGACCGTATGAAGCAGTACTTC.